The clone carrying this T cell receptor beta chain has ten or more counts. The antigen is undetermined. The data are from a study of neurological immune-mediated disorders. Findings and limits, study-wide: The most TCR clonal expansion was seen in HTLV-1-associated myelopathy, and the least was seen in multiple sclerosis, which fell below healthy controls.

Specified time point: longitudinal time-point 2. This CDR3 has 13 amino acids. V lost 4 bases and J lost 4; bases outside the gene matches: 3. The germline V gene has CDR1 PRHDT and CDR2 FYEKMQ (reference sequence). One entry per CDR3 protein results from TCRdb running MiXCR on the 5' RACE reads. The sample shows some 60,000 distinct CDR3 sequences, more than 8% of them seen only once. This clonotype was sampled from a man aged 30 to 39 in good health. Sequencing was done on a sample of PBMCs. The chain has TRBV13 and TRBJ1-2; TRBD1 matches at 7 bases. CDR3: CASSYGTVYGYTF. As DNA, the CDR3 is TGTGCCAGCAGCTACGGGACAGTCTATGGCTACACCTTC.